This T cell receptor beta chain was obtained from a study of blood T cell repertoires in COVID-19. CDR3 size: 13 residues. The germline V gene encodes CDR1 MNHEY and CDR2 SMNVEV (reference sequence). Losses at the gene ends were 8 bases for V and 6 bases for J; bases not matched to a gene: 2. Data came from immunoSEQ multiplex PCR; TCRdb stores just in-frame clones and leaves some out. The data contain roughly 250,000 clones, about 80% of them seen just once; the ten biggest clones take up around 16%. This sequence joins TRBV27 and TRBJ2-1; 12 bases agree with TRBD2. The origin of this receptor is a person between 70 and 80 years old with COVID-19, enrolled during active disease. The sequenced material came from peripheral blood. The CDR3 here is CASGLAGSNEQFF. CDR3 nucleotide sequence: TGTGCCAGCGGACTAGCGGGGTCCAATGAGCAGTTCTTC.